The 10 T cell receptor beta chains below come from one sample, sequenced in a study of T cell repertoires in cytomegalovirus infection. Their recognized antigens are unknown. TCRdb re-called the reads with MiXCR, one entry per CDR3 protein. The repertoire holds fewer than 850,000 distinct CDR3 sequences, with 25% to 30% as singletons. Sequences were derived from cultured CD8+ T cells from PBMCs, sampled from culture after CMV antigen stimulation. The receptors come from a human donor in good health (CMV status not recorded). Some clones in this sample may be carry-over from other donors' samples.

This clonotype has only a few counts. This sequence joins TRBV10-2 and TRBJ2-5; possibly TRBD2 for D (6 bases). The CDR3 has 18 amino acids. Germline loops: CDR1 WSHSY, CDR2 SAAADI. V was shortened by 7 bases and J by 2 bases, with 26 bases between the two germline ends. CDR3 in DNA: TGCGCCAGCACCAATAGGGACTTTCTGACCTCTCTACAAGAGACCCAGTACTTC. Translation gives CASTNRDFLTSLQETQYF.

The rearrangement uses TRBV7-3 and TRBJ1-1; tentative D call: TRBD1 (5 bases). Germline values: CDR1 SGHTA, CDR2 FQGTGA. The V gene lost 0 bases and the J gene lost 5 bases, with 16 bases spanning the gap. This CDR3 comprises 16 residues. The CDR3 reads CASSLTGGGRRTEAFF. The CDR3 DNA reads as TGTGCCAGCAGCTTAACGGGGGGGGGACGGAGGACTGAAGCTTTCTTT. Looking up the rest from reference TRBV7-3 and TRBJ1-1 gives the full variable domain: GAGVSQTPSNKVTEKGKYVELRCDPISGHTALYWYRQSLGQGPEFLIYFQGTGAADDSGLPNDRFFAVRPEGSVSTLKIQRTERGDSAVYLCASSLTGGGRRTEAFFGQGTRLTVV.

This chain connects TRBV6-5 to TRBJ1-3, with D unresolved. The CDR3 length is 16 residues. Trimming stripped 0 bases from V and 2 bases from J, with 11 bases between. Germline V lookup: CDR1 MNHEY, CDR2 SVGAGI. DNA of the CDR3: TGTGCCAGCAGTTACTCGCTTGAGACAACTGGAAACACCATATATTTT. As protein: CASSYSLETTGNTIYF.

The table lists this clonotype with a few counts. The genes are TRBV4-1 and TRBJ1-5, with TRBD1 matching 10 bases. V dropped 5 bases and J dropped 0; count of bases not matched to a gene: 10. The CDR3 sequence is 18 residues long. Looked up from germline, CDR1 is MGHRA and CDR2 is YSYEKL. The CDR3 sequence is CASSARDRGRDSNQPQHF. The CDR3 region has the DNA TGCGCCAGCAGCGCACGGGACAGGGGAAGGGATAGCAATCAGCCCCAGCATTTT.

The rearrangement joins TRBV12-3 or TRBV12-4 to TRBJ2-5, with TRBD1 matching 9 bases. J gave up 3 bases and V 6 bases, and 8 bases lay outside the gene matches. This CDR3 is built from 15 residues. The CDR3 here is CASSPGTGSKETQYF. The CDR3 coding sequence is TGTGCCAGCAGCCCCGGGACAGGGAGCAAAGAGACCCAGTACTTC.

V and J are TRBV6-2 or TRBV6-3 and TRBJ1-5; 8 bases map to TRBD1. V shed 6 bases, J shed 7 bases, and the junction held 14 bases outside the gene matches. CDR1 is MNHEY, CDR2 SVGEGT, per germline. The CDR3 sequence is 16 residues long. The CDR3 nucleotides read TGTGCCAGCAGCCAAAAGGGGCAGGGGGCTAGGCAGCCCCAGCATTTT. The encoded protein is CASSQKGQGARQPQHF.

In its sample, this clonotype was seen a few times. The chain is built from TRBV28 and TRBJ1-1; no clear D. From germline, CDR1 is MDHEN and CDR2 SYDVKM. The V and J ends lost 2 bases and 4 bases respectively, with 17 bases between them. The CDR3 spans 16 residues. This chain's CDR3 is CASSLPAKLQTTEAFF. In nucleotides, the CDR3 is TGTGCCAGCAGTTTACCAGCAAAACTTCAAACCACTGAAGCTTTCTTT. Full variable domain (rest looked up from reference TRBV28 and TRBJ1-1): DVKVTQSSRYLVKRTGEKVFLECVQDMDHENMFWYRQDPGLGLRLIYFSYDVKMKEKGDIPEGYSVSREKKERFSLILESASTNQTSMYLCASSLPAKLQTTEAFFGQGTRLTVV.

This chain links TRBV4-2 with TRBJ1-1; tentative D call: TRBD1 (6 bases). Trimming removed 8 bases at V and 5 bases at J, with 15 bases between. The CDR3 totals 13 residues. The germline gives CDR1 LGHNA, CDR2 YNFKEQ. The CDR3 nucleotides read TGTGCCAGCGCCTCTCAGGGGTGGACTGAAGCTTTCTTT. It codes for CASASQGWTEAFF.

The chain uses TRBV2 and TRBJ1-2; D is possibly TRBD1 (6 bases). CDR1 is SNHLY and CDR2 is FYNNEI in the germline V gene. V was pared by 6 bases and J by 0 bases, with 14 bases between. CDR3 length equals 15 residues. Here the CDR3 DNA reads TGTGCCAGCAGCGAATGGGACACTCCTAACTATGGCTACACCTTC. This codes for CASSEWDTPNYGYTF.

This sequence joins TRBV19 and TRBJ2-5; D possibly corresponds to TRBD1 (5 bases). The CDR3 loop spans 15 amino acids. Germline V gene data show CDR1 as LNHDA and CDR2 as SQIVND (reference sequence). The V and J ends lost 3 bases and 3 bases respectively, with 14 bases between them. Here the CDR3 DNA reads TGTGCCAGTAGTATCGGGCCAGGGTTCGAAGAGACCCAGTACTTC. Translating it yields CASSIGPGFEETQYF.